The entry that follows covers one T cell receptor beta chain sequence. Its antigen remains undetermined. The sample holds no much larger clone one base away, and base qualities are not on file. TCRbeta CDR3 regions were amplified from genomic DNA using the immunoSEQ Assay, a bias-controlled multiplex PCR. Per the original workflow: The number of nucleated cells in each sample was estimated by amplification of reference gene primers within the assay. To quantify the absolute abundance of each unique TCRbeta CDR3 rearrangement, sequence reads were collapsed and filtered. Productive Simpson clonality was computed per sample as the square root of Simpson's diversity index over productive rearrangements. The table comes from immuneACCESS by way of TCRdb, which keeps in-frame sequences with V and J called. Part of the clones is missing from these tables; in studies checked, under half for an unresolved V gene and the rest for unknown reasons. V, J and clone size are taken as reported in that table, and D and trimming were inferred from the DNA itself. The sample yields 150,000 to 200,000 clones; roughly 90% were counted once. Roughly 3.1% of the sample is taken by the ten largest.

V sheds 3 bases and J sheds 1 base, leaving 9 bases between their ends. CDR1 KGHSH and CDR2 LQKENI were looked up in the germline V gene. Counted from cysteine to phenylalanine, this CDR3 has 14 amino acids. Of the read, only the CDR3 DNA is kept; its 42 bases are in frame from base 1. The collaborating institutions used their own protocols to collect whole blood in K2EDTA tubes. For TCRbeta analysis, collaborator samples were shipped as frozen whole blood, as isolated PBMCs, or as DNA extracted from either sample type. This entry comes from a study of blood T cell repertoires in COVID-19 (dated by TCRdb to 2020 to 2022). Looking at the study overall: The collaborator samples originated in the United States, Italy and Spain and spanned the acute and convalescent phases of COVID-19. The dataset comprised deeply sampled blood TCRbeta repertoires from subjects exposed to, actively infected with, or recovered from COVID-19. The prospective study material was composed of cDNA or gDNA derived from T cells, B-cell-depleted T cells, or PBMCs. Where available, HLA class I and class II types were taken from metadata supplied by the sample provider and were not determined by assay-based typing. Sample metadata almost always included a de-identified subject ID, COVID-19 status, age in years and sex. The repertoires were released in a freely available public database intended as a resource for research on the immune response to SARS-CoV-2. Samples came from the ongoing ImmuneRACE study (first 160 participants) plus 1,254 subjects from 6 global collaborators. The research as a whole found: How much clinical and demographic metadata was included differed by source and by participant, and the metadata was provided uncurated.

Sequenced: peripheral blood. This sequence uses TRBV18 and TRBJ1-1; no D segment can be confidently identified. The TCR comes from a man aged 60-69 years with acute or convalescent COVID-19. The CDR3 loop reads CASSPRAQNTEAFF. The DNA reads as follows: TGTGCCAGCTCACCCCGCGCTCAGAACACTGAAGCTTTCTTT.